The 26 T cell receptor beta chains listed next were all sequenced from one sample in a study of T cell clones after liver transplantation (dated 2019 in TCRdb). The library was prepared using the immunoSEQ multiplex PCR assay. TCRdb carries this immuneACCESS record with in-frame sequences only. Its versions omit some clonotypes, under half of them owing to an unresolved V gene in the studies checked, with the rest unexplained. In all, the sample holds approximately 70,000 clones, and roughly 84% of those were seen once. The ten largest clones take up 2% to 2.5% of the sample. Here the sequenced sample was CD4+ T cells from blood, taken less than 50 months after liver transplant. The receptors shown here come from a human patient who received a liver transplant. After a transplant, the graft donor may have provided part of the T cells.

This clone showed up just once. The rearrangement joins TRBV7-3 to TRBJ2-5; 7 bases align to TRBD2. Trimming cost V 3 bases and J 2 bases; bases outside gene matches: 6. CDR1 SGHTA and CDR2 FQGTGA come from the germline V gene. The CDR3 sequence is 15 residues long. CDR3 region: CASSFLSGKQETQYF. The DNA for the CDR3 is TGTGCCAGCAGCTTTCTAAGCGGGAAGCAAGAGACCCAGTACTTC.

Here the CDR3 DNA reads TGTGCCAGCAGCCGGGACTCGATCACAGATACGCAGTATTTT. Its translation is CASSRDSITDTQYF. The genes are TRBV7-8 and TRBJ2-3, with D possibly matching TRBD2 (6 bases). V lost 5 bases, J lost 2 bases, and 11 bases lay in between. The CDR3 loop spans 14 amino acids. CDR1 SGHVS and CDR2 FQNEAQ come from the germline V gene.

The V call is TRBV19, the J call TRBJ2-7; 10 nucleotides align to TRBD1. The CDR3 consists of 15 residues. From germline, CDR1 is LNHDA and CDR2 SQIVND (reference sequence). J was trimmed by 5 bases and V by 2 bases; bases with no gene match: 6. CDR3 amino acids: CASSIRDRGPHEQYF. In DNA, the CDR3 is TGTGCCAGTAGTATACGGGACAGGGGCCCCCACGAGCAGTACTTC.

This clone was counted a single time. CDR3 coding DNA: TGTGCCAGCAGCCCCCCCGGCACAGGGGGCTACGAGCAGTACTTC. Amino acids: CASSPPGTGGYEQYF. The chain recombines TRBV28 with TRBJ2-7, with 8 bases fitting TRBD1. The V segment lost 6 bases and the J segment 3 bases; nucleotides outside the gene matches: 10. Per the germline V gene, CDR1 is MDHEN and CDR2 is SYDVKM. This CDR3 is built from 15 residues.

J is TRBJ2-6 and V is TRBV7-2; TRBD2 is a possible D gene (6 bases). Germline lookup yields CDR1 SGHTA and CDR2 FQGNSA. The V end was cut by 5 bases, the J end by 3 bases, with 17 bases between. CDR3 length: 17 residues. CDR3 sequence (DNA): TGTGCCAGCAGCCCAAGATCGGGAGTAGGTGGGGCCAACGTCCTGACTTTC. This encodes CASSPRSGVGGANVLTF. Variable domain in full (rest from reference TRBV7-2 and TRBJ2-6): GAGVSQSPSNKVTEKGKDVELRCDPISGHTALYWYRQSLGQGLEFLIYFQGNSAPDKSGLPSDRFSAERTGGSVSTLTIQRTQQEDSAVYLCASSPRSGVGGANVLTFGAGSRLTVL.

The chain links TRBV7-9 to TRBJ1-1; no reliable D call. Between the trimmed V and J ends, which lost 3 bases and 1 base, there was a span of 6 bases. CDR1 is SEHNR and CDR2 is FQNEAQ in the germline V gene (reference sequence). The CDR3 spans 13 residues. CDR3 nucleotides: TGTGCCAGCAGCTTCGTAGCGAACACTGAAGCTTTCTTT. This sequence encodes CASSFVANTEAFF. Looking up the rest from reference TRBV7-9 and TRBJ1-1 gives the full variable domain: DTGVSQNPRHKITKRGQNVTFRCDPISEHNRLYWYRQTLGQGPEFLTYFQNEAQLEKSRLLSDRFSAERPKGSFSTLEIQRTEQGDSAMYLCASSFVANTEAFFGQGTRLTVV.

The genes are TRBV4-1 and TRBJ1-6; D call uncertain. The CDR3 totals 12 residues. Deletions cut 1 base from V and 11 bases from J, with 6 bases between. CDR1 and CDR2 (germline): MGHRA, YSYEKL. CDR3 DNA: TGCGCCAGCAGCCAAGGGGTCACACCCCTCCACTTT. This encodes CASSQGVTPLHF.

The rearrangement links TRBV4-1 to TRBJ1-5; D unresolved. Trimming took 0 bases from V and 0 from J, leaving 12 bases between them. The CDR3 runs to 17 residues. CDR1 is MGHRA and CDR2 is YSYEKL in the germline V gene. The CDR3 loop reads CASSQEANDYSNQPQHF. The CDR3 nucleotides are TGCGCCAGCAGCCAAGAGGCGAACGACTATAGCAATCAGCCCCAGCATTTT.

In this sample, this clone turned up a few times. The chain employs TRBV11-2 and TRBJ2-7, with a weak D call TRBD1 (5 bases). V lost 5 bases and J 3 bases, leaving 11 bases between the germline ends. The germline CDR1 and CDR2 sequences are SGHAT and FQNNGV. The CDR3 runs to 13 residues. The DNA for the CDR3 is TGTGCCAGCAGCCCCCTTGACAGCTACGAGCAGTACTTC. The encoded protein is CASSPLDSYEQYF.

This sequence joins TRBV4-2 and TRBJ2-1; 12 bases fit TRBD2. Germline V gene sequence: CDR1 LGHNA, CDR2 YNFKEQ. The CDR3 runs to 16 residues. Unmatched junction bases numbered 2, after V lost 1 base and J lost 4 bases. DNA for the CDR3: TGTGCCAGCAGCCAAGCCGGACTAGCGGGATACAATGAGCAGTTCTTC. Translating it yields CASSQAGLAGYNEQFF.

The chain carries TRBV7-8 and TRBJ1-4; D not resolved. The CDR3 loop spans 14 amino acids. Germline-derived CDR1 and CDR2 are SGHVS and FQNEAQ. V shed 2 bases and J shed 0 bases, with 4 bases lying between them. CDR3 loop: CASSLLSTNEKLFF. CDR3 in DNA: TGTGCCAGCAGCTTACTATCAACTAATGAAAAACTGTTTTTT.

The V and J genes are TRBV2 and TRBJ1-5; 7 bases match TRBD1. Germline values: CDR1 SNHLY, CDR2 FYNNEI. Losses at the gene ends were 5 bases for V and 6 bases for J; bases not matched to a gene: 13. This CDR3 region has 16 residues. The CDR3 loop is CASSPTSKGAGQPQHF. The CDR3, as DNA: TGTGCCAGCAGTCCTACAAGTAAGGGGGCAGGTCAGCCCCAGCATTTT.

V gene TRBV5-6 combines with J gene TRBJ1-2, with 10 bases fitting TRBD1. Per the germline V gene, CDR1 is SGHDT and CDR2 is YYEEEE. The CDR3 runs 14 residues. V shed 0 bases, J shed 8 bases, and the junction held 4 bases outside the gene matches. CDR3 in amino acids: CASSLGQGASGYTF. In DNA form, the CDR3 reads TGTGCCAGCAGCTTGGGACAGGGGGCGTCAGGCTACACCTTC.

This rearrangement joins TRBV6-6 to TRBJ2-2, with D unresolved. V gave up 0 bases and J gave up 5 bases, with 7 bases separating them. Germline CDR1 is MNHNY and CDR2 is SVGAGI (reference sequence). CDR3 length: 14 residues. The CDR3 loop reads CASSYSSETGELFF. The CDR3 bases are TGTGCCAGCAGTTACTCCTCTGAGACCGGGGAGCTGTTTTTT.

The chain employs TRBV6-4 and TRBJ2-2, with 8 bases fitting TRBD2. The germline V gene encodes CDR1 MRHNA and CDR2 SNTAGT. The CDR3 runs to 17 residues. The V gene end was trimmed by 3 bases and the J gene end by 2 bases; junction bases not matched to a gene: 8. DNA for the CDR3: TGTGCCAGCAGTGAGCGAGAGGGACTAGTCAACACCGGGGAGCTGTTTTTT. The encoded protein is CASSEREGLVNTGELFF.

This chain connects TRBV25-1 to TRBJ2-5; 10 positions match TRBD2. Germline V gene data show CDR1 as MGHDK and CDR2 as SYGVNS. This CDR3 spans 15 amino acids. After removal of 5 bases from V and 1 base from J, the junction contained 4 bases not matched to a gene. In nucleotides, the CDR3 is TGTGCCAGCAGTAAACTAGCGGGGCTCCAAGAGACCCAGTACTTC. Translated, it gives CASSKLAGLQETQYF.

The rearrangement uses TRBV5-1 and TRBJ1-4; TRBD1 is a possible D gene (5 bases). This CDR3 has 14 amino acids. CDR1 SGHRS and CDR2 YFSETQ come from the germline V gene. V was cut by 0 bases and J by 3 bases, with 6 bases left in between. The CDR3 DNA follows: TGCGCCAGCAGCTTGGCAGGGTCTAATGAAAAACTGTTTTTT. It yields the protein CASSLAGSNEKLFF.

The chain recombines TRBV10-3 with TRBJ1-1; D call uncertain. The CDR3 has 13 residues. From germline, CDR1 is ENHRY and CDR2 SYGVKD. Between the trimmed V and J ends, which lost 8 bases and 1 base, there was a span of 11 bases. The CDR3 sequence: CAIAAQSNTEAFF. For the CDR3, the DNA is TGTGCCATCGCGGCTCAGTCGAACACTGAAGCTTTCTTT.

V is TRBV19 and J is TRBJ1-1; D is perhaps TRBD1 (5 bases). The V end lost 6 bases, the J end lost 2 bases, and 10 bases lay between the germline ends. CDR1 is LNHDA and CDR2 is SQIVND in the germline V gene (reference sequence). The CDR3 covers 13 residues. CDR3 in amino acids: CASRATDNTEAFF. The CDR3 nucleotides are TGTGCCAGTAGGGCGACAGACAACACTGAAGCTTTCTTT.

V gene TRBV4-3 combines with J gene TRBJ2-1; tentatively, D is TRBD2 (5 bases). The V and J ends lost 2 bases and 2 bases respectively, with 10 bases between them. CDR1 LGHNA and CDR2 YSLEER come from the germline V gene. CDR3 length equals 15 residues. This CDR3 reads CASSQNGDTYNEQFF. Here the CDR3 DNA reads TGCGCCAGCAGCCAAAACGGGGATACCTACAATGAGCAGTTCTTC.

The V call is TRBV18, the J call TRBJ1-2; D ambiguous. V lost 3 bases, J lost 7 bases, and 15 bases lay in between. This CDR3 spans 14 amino acids. Germline CDR1 and CDR2: KGHSH and LQKENI. The CDR3: CASSPERLLGGYTF. DNA of the CDR3: TGTGCCAGCTCACCGGAACGACTATTGGGTGGCTACACCTTC. Complete variable domain (other parts from reference TRBV18 and TRBJ1-2): NAGVMQNPRHLVRRRGQEARLRCSPMKGHSHVYWYRQLPEEGLKFMVYLQKENIIDESGMPKERFSAEFPKEGPSILRIQQVVRGDSAAYFCASSPERLLGGYTFGSGTRLTVV.

Here the CDR3 DNA reads TGTGCCAGCAGACATATAGACCGGGACAGGGGGTCAGGCTACACCTTC. It yields the protein CASRHIDRDRGSGYTF. This rearrangement joins TRBV28 to TRBJ1-2, with 11 nucleotides matching TRBD1. The CDR3 sequence is 16 residues long. The germline V gene encodes CDR1 MDHEN and CDR2 SYDVKM. V gave up 6 bases and J gave up 8 bases; unmatched junction bases: 14.

V and J are TRBV2 and TRBJ2-1, with D unclear. Per the germline V gene, CDR1 is SNHLY and CDR2 is FYNNEI. V lost 6 bases to trimming and J lost 8 bases, with 5 bases between them. The length of the CDR3 is 10 residues. The CDR3 nucleotides read TGTGCCAGCAGAAGCGATGAGCAGTTCTTC. Translating it yields CASRSDEQFF. Based on the CDR3 plus reference TRBV2 and TRBJ2-1, the full variable domain is EPEVTQTPSHQVTQMGQEVILRCVPISNHLYFYWYRQILGQKVEFLVSFYNNEISEKSEIFDDQFSVERPDGSNFTLKIRSTKLEDSAMYFCASRSDEQFFGPGTRLTVL.

The rearrangement uses TRBV7-2 and TRBJ2-7; 10 bases fit TRBD2. The length of the CDR3 is 16 residues. V was pared by 1 base and J by 6 bases, with 9 bases of the junction left unmatched. The V gene's germline CDR1 is SGHTA and CDR2 FQGNSA. CDR3 nucleotide sequence: TGTGCCAGCAGCTTAGTTTCGGCTAGCGGGAGCTCCGAGCAGTACTTC. Its protein product is CASSLVSASGSSEQYF.

The chain recombines TRBV18 with TRBJ1-1, with TRBD1 as a possible D gene (6 bases). V was clipped by 6 bases and J by 0 bases, with 14 bases between them. Germline assignment: CDR1 KGHSH and CDR2 LQKENI. CDR3 length: 15 amino acids. In DNA, the CDR3 is TGTGCCAGCTCCCCCGGACAGCCGATGAACACTGAAGCTTTCTTT. It specifies CASSPGQPMNTEAFF.

This clone was recorded a few times. The rearrangement links TRBV5-1 to TRBJ1-1; D is perhaps TRBD1 (5 bases). The CDR3 is made up of 16 amino acids. V was trimmed by 4 bases and J by 2 bases, leaving 18 bases between them. Germline-derived CDR1 and CDR2 are SGHRS and YFSETQ. The CDR3 loop reads CASSAGPSGRNTEAFF. The DNA of the CDR3 is TGCGCCAGCAGCGCGGGGCCCTCAGGGAGAAACACTGAAGCTTTCTTT.